The source of this T cell receptor (beta chain) is a study of T cell responses to AZD1222 COVID-19 vaccine. Study details: Whether given at about 4 or about 12 weeks, second doses were pooled. Study conclusions and caveats: The donor group comprised mostly white British people and more females; the analysis possibly underestimated clonal diversity. Two doses of AZD1222 preceded a rise in Spike-specific TCR breadth and depth.

With regard to this clone: The antigen is undetermined.

Repertoires were generated with immunoSEQ multiplex PCR, while TCRdb's copy carries only in-frame clones and drops some. The sample shows 200,000 or so clones, about nine tenths of them seen only once. This CDR3 has 17 amino acids. The germline V gene encodes CDR1 KGHSH and CDR2 LQKENI. V lost 1 base to trimming and J lost 7 bases; unmatched junction nucleotides: 13. The material was peripheral blood, obtained on day 0 of AZD1222 vaccination. V gene TRBV18 combines with J gene TRBJ1-2; TRBD1 aligns across 9 bases. This TCR was sampled from an adult in good health. In DNA form, the CDR3 reads TGTGCCAGCTCACCACAGCCCCCTTGGGGACAGGGAGGTGGCTACACCTTC. Translation gives CASSPQPPWGQGGGYTF. The variable domain in full, completed from reference TRBV18 and TRBJ1-2, reads NAGVMQNPRHLVRRRGQEARLRCSPMKGHSHVYWYRQLPEEGLKFMVYLQKENIIDESGMPKERFSAEFPKEGPSILRIQQVVRGDSAAYFCASSPQPPWGQGGGYTFGSGTRLTVV.